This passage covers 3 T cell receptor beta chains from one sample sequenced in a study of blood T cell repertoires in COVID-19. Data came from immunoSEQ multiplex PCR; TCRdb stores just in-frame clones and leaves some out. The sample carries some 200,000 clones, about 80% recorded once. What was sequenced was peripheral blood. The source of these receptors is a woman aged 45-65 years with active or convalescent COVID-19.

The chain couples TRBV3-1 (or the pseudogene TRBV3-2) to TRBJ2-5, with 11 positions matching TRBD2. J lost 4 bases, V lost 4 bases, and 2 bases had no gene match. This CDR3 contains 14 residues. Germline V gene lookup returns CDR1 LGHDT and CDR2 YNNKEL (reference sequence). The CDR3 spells CASSPGTSGETQYF. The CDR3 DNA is TGTGCCAGCAGCCCCGGGACTAGCGGAGAGACCCAGTACTTC.

CDR3 amino acids: CASSAKDGSSYNSPLHF. The CDR3 DNA is TGTGCCAGCAGCGCCAAAGACGGGAGCTCCTATAATTCACCCCTCCACTTT. V is TRBV9 and J is TRBJ1-6; D is unclear. The CDR3 contains 17 residues. Germline values: CDR1 SGDLS, CDR2 YYNGEE. Deletions cut 3 bases from V and 0 bases from J, with 13 bases between. Full variable domain (rest looked up from reference TRBV9 and TRBJ1-6): DSGVTQTPKHLITATGQRVTLRCSPRSGDLSVYWYQQSLDQGLQFLIQYYNGEERAKGNILERFSAQQFPDLHSELNLSSLELGDSALYFCASSAKDGSSYNSPLHFGNGTRLTVT.

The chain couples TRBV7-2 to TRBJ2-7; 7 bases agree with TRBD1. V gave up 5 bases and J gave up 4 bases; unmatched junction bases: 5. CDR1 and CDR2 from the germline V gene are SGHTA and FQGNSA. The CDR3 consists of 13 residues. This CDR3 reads CASSATGTYEQYF. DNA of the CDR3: TGTGCCAGCAGCGCGACAGGGACGTACGAGCAGTACTTC. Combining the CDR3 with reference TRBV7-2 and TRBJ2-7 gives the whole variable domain GAGVSQSPSNKVTEKGKDVELRCDPISGHTALYWYRQSLGQGLEFLIYFQGNSAPDKSGLPSDRFSAERTGGSVSTLTIQRTQQEDSAVYLCASSATGTYEQYFGPGTRLTVT.